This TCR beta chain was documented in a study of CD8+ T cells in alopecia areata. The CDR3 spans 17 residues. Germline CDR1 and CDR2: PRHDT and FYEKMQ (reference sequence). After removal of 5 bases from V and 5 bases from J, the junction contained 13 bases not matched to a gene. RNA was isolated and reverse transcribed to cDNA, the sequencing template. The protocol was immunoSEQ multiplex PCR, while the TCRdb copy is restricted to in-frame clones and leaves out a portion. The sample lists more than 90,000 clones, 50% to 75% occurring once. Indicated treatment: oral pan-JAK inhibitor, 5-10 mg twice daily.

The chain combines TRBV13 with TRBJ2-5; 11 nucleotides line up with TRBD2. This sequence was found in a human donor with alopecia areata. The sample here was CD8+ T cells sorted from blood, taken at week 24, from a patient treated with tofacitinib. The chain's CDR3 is CASSPPWSSGGGETQYF. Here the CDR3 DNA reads TGTGCCAGCAGCCCCCCTTGGAGTAGCGGGGGGGGTGAGACCCAGTACTTC.